This note documents a single T cell receptor (beta chain) sequence. This entry comes from a study of T cells of healthy individuals. Germline CDR1 is SGHRS and CDR2 is YFSETQ. V gave up 2 bases and J gave up 4 bases, with 12 bases separating them. CDR3 length equals 14 residues. TCRdb reprocessed the 5' RACE reads with MiXCR, giving one entry per CDR3 protein. The sample lists around 63,000 distinct CDR3 sequences, roughly 17% occurring once. This TCR was sampled from a human donor in good health. The rearrangement links TRBV5-1 to TRBJ1-2; D possibly corresponds to TRBD1 (5 bases). CDR3 residues: CASSLAQGGYGYTF. CDR3 coding DNA: TGCGCCAGCAGCTTAGCCCAGGGCGGCTATGGCTACACCTTC.